Below are 27 T cell receptor beta chains sequenced from a single sample in a study of T cell changes during pregnancy in multiple sclerosis. Here immunoSEQ multiplex PCR was the method, and the copy in TCRdb shows in-frame clones only, minus some. The table lists tens of thousands of clones, approximately 85% of them singletons. Sequencing used peripheral blood, obtained in the first trimester of pregnancy. The receptor source for this set is a female donor with multiple sclerosis, enrolled in a pregnancy study.

The rearrangement uses TRBV7-9 and TRBJ2-2; TRBD2 agrees at 9 bases. The junction had 6 bases not matched to a gene; V was cut back by 4 bases and J by 6 bases. This CDR3 has 15 residues. CDR1 SEHNR and CDR2 FQNEAQ come from the germline V gene (reference sequence). The CDR3 DNA reads as TGTGCCAGCAGCTCGGGACTAGCTTATGCCGGGGAGCTGTTTTTT. Translating gives CASSSGLAYAGELFF.

The chain has TRBV30 and TRBJ2-1; TRBD1 matches 7 bases. Looked up from germline, CDR1 is GTSNPN and CDR2 is SVGIG (reference sequence). V shed 8 bases and J 2 bases; nucleotides not matched to a gene: 6. The CDR3 spans 13 residues. CDR3 in amino acids: CARSGGPYNEQFF. The CDR3 DNA reads TGTGCCCGCTCAGGGGGACCCTACAATGAGCAGTTCTTC.

The chain combines TRBV4-2 with TRBJ1-1, with TRBD1 matching over 9 bases. The CDR3 contains 14 residues. V gave up 3 bases and J gave up 5 bases; unmatched junction bases: 4. The germline gives CDR1 LGHNA, CDR2 YNFKEQ. The CDR3 loop is CASSQVDRGTEAFF. Here the CDR3 DNA reads TGTGCCAGCAGCCAGGTCGACAGGGGGACTGAAGCTTTCTTT.

V usage is TRBV6-1 and J usage is TRBJ1-5; TRBD1 matches 7 bases. V trimming: 6 bases; J trimming: 7 bases; junction bases outside the gene matches: 15. Germline CDR1 is MNHNS and CDR2 is SASEGT. CDR3 length equals 16 residues. The CDR3 protein is CASRENIGTGVQPQHF. DNA of the CDR3: TGTGCCAGCAGGGAAAATATCGGAACAGGGGTCCAGCCCCAGCATTTT.

The genes are TRBV4-1 and TRBJ2-3; D is unclear. The ends were cut back, 4 bases at V and 4 bases at J, with 9 bases in the middle. CDR1 is MGHRA and CDR2 is YSYEKL in the germline V gene. The CDR3 extends over 13 amino acids. The CDR3 is CASSPLDPDTQYF. The CDR3 DNA sequence: TGCGCCAGCAGCCCCCTAGATCCAGATACGCAGTATTTT.

V and J are TRBV5-1 and TRBJ2-7, with TRBD1 as a possible D gene (5 bases). Germline assignment: CDR1 SGHRS and CDR2 YFSETQ. This CDR3 has 14 amino acids. Between the trimmed V and J ends, which lost 5 bases and 6 bases, there was a span of 18 bases. For the CDR3, the DNA is TGCGCCAGCAGTACCCAGGGTACGGAAGGCGAGCAGTACTTC. This sequence encodes CASSTQGTEGEQYF.

The chain is built from TRBV6-6 and TRBJ2-7, with 10 bases identical to TRBD1. Germline lookup yields CDR1 MNHNY and CDR2 SVGAGI (reference sequence). CDR3 size: 16 residues. Unmatched junction bases numbered 10, after V lost 3 bases and J lost 5 bases. The CDR3 here is CASSYQTGTGANEQYF. The CDR3 DNA sequence: TGTGCCAGCAGTTATCAAACCGGGACAGGGGCGAACGAGCAGTACTTC.

The genes are TRBV7-6 and TRBJ2-7, with 8 nucleotides matching TRBD2. The CDR3 contains 14 residues. Germline V CDR1 and CDR2: SGHVS, FNYEAQ. After removal of 5 bases from V and 6 bases from J, the junction contained 9 bases not matched to a gene. The CDR3 here is CASSPEREPPEQYF. CDR3 in DNA: TGTGCCAGCAGCCCAGAGCGGGAGCCCCCCGAGCAGTACTTC.

CDR3 residues: CASSQGGLGEQYF. CDR3 DNA sequence: TGCGCCAGCAGCCAGGGGGGTTTGGGCGAGCAGTACTTC. The J gene is TRBJ2-7, the V gene TRBV4-1, with a possible D match to TRBD2 (6 bases). Germline V gene lookup returns CDR1 MGHRA and CDR2 YSYEKL. There are 13 residues in the CDR3. With 3 bases removed from V and 6 bases from J, the gap between germline ends came to 12 bases.

The chain links TRBV5-1 to TRBJ2-5; 11 nucleotides agree with TRBD1. CDR1 and CDR2 from the germline V gene are SGHRS and YFSETQ. J gave up 4 bases and V 0 bases, and 5 bases lay outside the gene matches. The CDR3 has 16 residues. CDR3 amino acids: CASSLVGGQGGETQYF. CDR3 DNA: TGCGCCAGCAGCTTGGTCGGGGGACAGGGGGGAGAGACCCAGTACTTC.

The gene calls are TRBV6-8 and TRBJ1-5; 7 nucleotides line up with TRBD1. Germline CDR1 MNHGY, CDR2 SAAAGT. V lost 9 bases, J lost 0 bases, and 23 bases stayed unmatched. The CDR3 consists of 20 residues. The CDR3 loop reads CASKNPRDRVGSYSNQPQHF. For the CDR3, the DNA is TGTGCCAGTAAGAACCCCCGGGACAGAGTAGGAAGTTATAGCAATCAGCCCCAGCATTTT.

This sequence joins TRBV5-1 and TRBJ2-7, with TRBD1 identical over 9 bases. This CDR3 contains 16 residues. J lost 0 bases, V lost 4 bases, and 8 bases had no gene match. From germline, CDR1 is SGHRS and CDR2 YFSETQ. For the CDR3, the DNA is TGCGCCAGCAGCCGTCTCGACAGGGGGAACTCCTACGAGCAGTACTTC. Amino acid sequence: CASSRLDRGNSYEQYF.

The gene calls are TRBV7-2 and TRBJ1-3; weak D call: TRBD1 (6 bases). Germline CDR1 reads SGHTA; CDR2 reads FQGNSA. CDR3 size: 17 residues. Trimming took 6 bases from V and 0 from J, leaving 18 bases between them. DNA for the CDR3: TGTGCCAGCAGTTTTACAGGGACCCCTCTCTCTGGAAACACCATATATTTT. This codes for CASSFTGTPLSGNTIYF.

The table lists this clone with a count of one. The chain is built from TRBV5-1 and TRBJ2-6, with a possible D match to TRBD2 (5 bases). V was pared by 0 bases and J by 0 bases, with 13 bases between. CDR3 size: 18 residues. Germline CDR1 reads SGHRS; CDR2 reads YFSETQ. CDR3 coding DNA: TGCGCCAGCAGCTTGGTGGGCAGGACTGTCTCTGGGGCCAACGTCCTGACTTTC. The encoded protein is CASSLVGRTVSGANVLTF.

This chain uses TRBV5-1 with TRBJ2-1, with TRBD2 matching over 12 bases. CDR1 is SGHRS, CDR2 YFSETQ, per germline. The CDR3 is made up of 16 amino acids. Trimming removed 0 bases from V and 6 bases from J; junction bases left unmatched: 4. The CDR3 protein is CASSLGGLAGRNEQFF. Written as DNA, the CDR3 is TGCGCCAGCAGCTTGGGGGGACTAGCGGGTCGCAATGAGCAGTTCTTC.

V gene TRBV5-1 combines with J gene TRBJ2-3; 12 nucleotides line up with TRBD2. CDR3 length: 16 amino acids. The trim removed 4 bases at V and 0 bases at J, leaving 3 bases unmatched. Looked up from germline, CDR1 is SGHRS and CDR2 is YFSETQ. The chain's CDR3 is CASSAGTSGSTDTQYF. DNA for the CDR3: TGCGCCAGCAGCGCTGGGACTAGCGGGAGCACAGATACGCAGTATTTT.

This clone was picked up a small number of times. V is TRBV7-9 and J is TRBJ2-2; TRBD1 might be the D (5 bases). The length of the CDR3 is 15 residues. The germline gives CDR1 SEHNR, CDR2 FQNEAQ (reference sequence). Trimming removed 8 bases at V and 2 bases at J, with 15 bases between. The CDR3 loop reads CASRARQHNTGELFF. The DNA for the CDR3 is TGTGCCAGCCGAGCCCGACAGCATAACACCGGGGAGCTGTTTTTT.

This sequence joins TRBV4-1 and TRBJ2-7; D perhaps matches TRBD1 (6 bases). CDR1 MGHRA and CDR2 YSYEKL come from the germline V gene. This CDR3 contains 14 residues. V lost 0 bases to trimming and J lost 3 bases, with 9 bases between them. CDR3 amino acids: CASSQEGGFYEQYF. CDR3 coding DNA: TGCGCCAGCAGCCAAGAAGGGGGTTTCTACGAGCAGTACTTC.

The CDR3 loop reads CASSTDRATEAFF. The CDR3 DNA sequence: TGTGCCAGTAGTACGGACAGGGCCACTGAAGCTTTCTTT. The genes are TRBV19 and TRBJ1-1, with TRBD1 matching 8 bases. CDR3 length: 13 residues. The germline CDR1 and CDR2 sequences are LNHDA and SQIVND (reference sequence). Trimming at V came to 4 bases and at J to 4 bases, leaving 2 bases not matched to a gene.

The gene calls are TRBV29-1 and TRBJ2-7; D is unclear. This CDR3 region has 12 residues. Germline V gene lookup returns CDR1 SQVTM and CDR2 ANQGSEA. Trimming pared 1 base from V and 4 bases from J, leaving 8 bases between. The CDR3 DNA is TGCAGCGTTGAAGGGAGCTTATACGAGCAGTACTTC. This gives the protein CSVEGSLYEQYF.

This clone has more than one count but fewer than ten. The chain recombines TRBV27 with TRBJ1-1; possibly TRBD1 for D (5 bases). This CDR3 has 12 residues. V was pared by 8 bases and J by 4 bases, with 11 bases between. Germline V gene data show CDR1 as MNHEY and CDR2 as SMNVEV (reference sequence). The chain's CDR3 is CASSLRGTEAFF. The CDR3 bases are TGTGCCAGCTCCCTTAGGGGCACTGAAGCTTTCTTT.

V gene TRBV28 combines with J gene TRBJ2-3, with D possibly TRBD1 on 6 matching bases. In germline, CDR1 is MDHEN, CDR2 SYDVKM. The CDR3 totals 17 residues. The V gene lost 5 bases and the J gene lost 0 bases, with 18 bases spanning the gap. CDR3 region: CASSPPITGTSTDTQYF. DNA for the CDR3: TGTGCCAGCAGTCCACCCATTACAGGGACAAGCACAGATACGCAGTATTTT.

CDR3 in amino acids: CASSPPGPRGEKLFF. DNA of the CDR3: TGTGCCAGCTCACCTCCGGGTCCCCGGGGTGAAAAACTGTTTTTT. The chain is built from TRBV18 and TRBJ1-4; D unclear. Germline lookup yields CDR1 KGHSH and CDR2 LQKENI. The length of the CDR3 is 15 residues. V was shortened by 3 bases and J by 7 bases, with 15 bases between the two germline ends.

V usage is TRBV4-3 and J usage is TRBJ2-1; TRBD2 aligns across 7 bases. Germline CDR1 is LGHNA and CDR2 is YSLEER. Trimming took 4 bases from V and 1 from J; bases not matched to a gene: 7. The CDR3 covers 16 residues. CDR3 DNA sequence: TGCGCCAGCAGCCGGGGGGGTAGCGGGTCCTACAATGAGCAGTTCTTC. It is translated as CASSRGGSGSYNEQFF.

The chain uses TRBV6-1 and TRBJ2-7, with 10 bases identical to TRBD1. Germline V gene lookup returns CDR1 MNHNS and CDR2 SASEGT. The J segment lost 7 bases and the V segment lost 3 bases, leaving 15 bases of the junction unmatched. The CDR3 spans 17 residues. The CDR3 spells CASSDAIGTGALGEQYF. The CDR3 region has the DNA TGTGCCAGCAGTGACGCTATCGGGACAGGGGCTCTCGGGGAGCAGTACTTC.

The rearrangement joins TRBV5-4 to TRBJ2-3; TRBD2 matches at 8 bases. Trimming took 2 bases from V and 3 from J; bases not matched to a gene: 5. This CDR3 has 15 residues. Per the germline V gene, CDR1 is SGHNT and CDR2 is YYREEE (reference sequence). Written as DNA, the CDR3 is TGTGCCAGCAGCTTATTGAGCGGGAGTACAGATACGCAGTATTTT. Its protein product is CASSLLSGSTDTQYF.

This chain links TRBV19 with TRBJ1-5; 7 bases are a match to TRBD1. V dropped 6 bases and J dropped 0; count of bases not matched to a gene: 11. Germline-derived CDR1 and CDR2 are LNHDA and SQIVND (reference sequence). The CDR3 has 17 residues. The CDR3 loop reads CASRQGQSPYSNQPQHF. Written as DNA, the CDR3 is TGTGCCAGTAGACAGGGACAGTCTCCTTATAGCAATCAGCCCCAGCATTTT.